The 14 T cell receptor beta chains below all came from one sample that was sequenced in a study of shared T cell receptors in the human thymus. Method: immunoSEQ multiplex PCR; TCRdb's copy keeps in-frame clones and lacks some. The table shows some 400,000 clones, with 95% occurring only once. Sequenced: thymocytes. These receptor sequences come from a human donor.

The chain combines TRBV27 with TRBJ1-2; 10 bases align to TRBD1. V shed 3 bases, J shed 8 bases, and the junction held 6 bases outside the gene matches. Germline V gene sequence: CDR1 MNHEY, CDR2 SMNVEV (reference sequence). The CDR3 is made up of 14 amino acids. CDR3 loop: CASSLTGTGDGYTF. DNA for the CDR3: TGTGCCAGCAGTTTGACCGGGACAGGGGACGGCTACACCTTC.

The chain links TRBV5-6 to TRBJ1-3, with 8 positions matching TRBD1. The junction had 6 bases not matched to a gene; V was cut back by 4 bases and J by 0 bases. The CDR3 is made up of 16 amino acids. CDR1 is SGHDT and CDR2 is YYEEEE in the germline V gene. The CDR3 coding sequence is TGTGCCAGCAGCACCGGGACAGGAAACTCTGGAAACACCATATATTTT. This encodes CASSTGTGNSGNTIYF.

This chain uses TRBV11-2 with TRBJ2-3; D is possibly TRBD1 or TRBD2 (5 bases each). The CDR3 runs to 17 residues. Germline loops: CDR1 SGHAT, CDR2 FQNNGV. Trimming cost V 4 bases and J 4 bases, with 21 bases left between them. This CDR3 is CASSSPGRYRVSDTQYF. The CDR3 DNA follows: TGTGCCAGCAGCTCTCCGGGACGGTATAGGGTGTCAGATACGCAGTATTTT.

The gene calls are TRBV6-4 and TRBJ2-1; no firm D call. The germline V gene encodes CDR1 MRHNA and CDR2 SNTAGT. The CDR3 runs to 15 residues. V was clipped by 0 bases and J by 0 bases, with 6 bases between them. Here the CDR3 DNA reads TGTGCCAGCAGTGACTCGAGTATCTCCTACAATGAGCAGTTCTTC. It translates to CASSDSSISYNEQFF.

This sequence joins TRBV4-2 and TRBJ1-4; perhaps TRBD1 as D (6 bases). The germline V gene encodes CDR1 LGHNA and CDR2 YNFKEQ. The CDR3 spans 18 residues. Between the trimmed V and J ends, which lost 0 bases and 7 bases, there was a span of 21 bases. Here the CDR3 DNA reads TGTGCCAGCAGCCAAGATTGGGTCGGGGGGGCTCGGGCTGAAAAACTGTTTTTT. Protein product: CASSQDWVGGARAEKLFF.

The chain carries TRBV4-2 and TRBJ2-5; D is unclear. In germline, CDR1 is LGHNA, CDR2 YNFKEQ. This CDR3 is built from 14 residues. V was clipped by 4 bases and J by 4 bases, with 13 bases between them. This CDR3 is CASSPRPVAETQYF. CDR3 bases: TGTGCCAGCAGCCCCCGTCCCGTGGCAGAGACCCAGTACTTC.

The chain has TRBV7-9 and TRBJ2-1; 9 bases align to TRBD2. Looked up from germline, CDR1 is SEHNR and CDR2 is FQNEAQ (reference sequence). The ends lost 5 bases at V and 6 bases at J; junction bases unmatched: 11. The CDR3 has 16 residues. The CDR3 reads CASSRSSGKFSNEQFF. CDR3 nucleotides: TGTGCCAGCAGCCGATCTAGCGGGAAGTTCTCCAATGAGCAGTTCTTC.

The chain joins TRBV19 to TRBJ1-2, with no clear D. Trimming removed 5 bases from V and 0 bases from J, with 13 bases in between. This CDR3 is built from 15 residues. CDR1 and CDR2 from the germline V gene are LNHDA and SQIVND (reference sequence). The CDR3 protein is CASSRGGIANYGYTF. The CDR3 DNA reads as TGTGCCAGTAGTCGGGGTGGGATCGCTAACTATGGCTACACCTTC.

The chain carries TRBV27 and TRBJ1-5; D is unresolved. This CDR3 comprises 15 residues. Germline-derived CDR1 and CDR2 are MNHEY and SMNVEV (reference sequence). V lost 3 bases and J lost 0, with 9 bases in between. CDR3 nucleotides: TGTGCCAGCAGTTTGTACGGCGTTAGCAATCAGCCCCAGCATTTT. It translates to CASSLYGVSNQPQHF.

The chain employs TRBV5-1 and TRBJ1-1; TRBD1 matches 9 bases. Unmatched junction bases numbered 5, after V lost 4 bases and J lost 4 bases. CDR1 and CDR2 from the germline V gene are SGHRS and YFSETQ. This CDR3 is built from 14 residues. CDR3 nucleotides: TGCGCCAGCAGCGTCCGGGACAGGGTCACTGAAGCTTTCTTT. Translation gives CASSVRDRVTEAFF.

The rearrangement uses TRBV7-2 and TRBJ1-2; weak D call: TRBD1 (6 bases). The CDR3 loop spans 14 amino acids. V dropped 6 bases and J dropped 8 bases, with 19 bases sitting between them. Germline CDR1 reads SGHTA; CDR2 reads FQGNSA. CDR3 residues: CASRLGGGLWGYTF. In DNA, the CDR3 is TGTGCCAGCAGACTAGGAGGGGGGCTGTGGGGCTACACCTTC.

V is TRBV5-4 and J is TRBJ2-3, with D perhaps matching TRBD1 (6 bases). The ends were cut back, 3 bases at V and 8 bases at J, with 13 bases in the middle. Germline CDR1 reads SGHNT; CDR2 reads YYREEE (reference sequence). This CDR3 has 13 residues. The CDR3 nucleotides read TGTGCCAGCAGCTACAGGGTATTGGCTACGCAGTATTTT. As protein: CASSYRVLATQYF.

This rearrangement joins TRBV4-1 to TRBJ2-7; TRBD2 is a possible D gene (5 bases). The V end lost 4 bases, the J end lost 2 bases, and 21 bases lay between the germline ends. Looked up from germline, CDR1 is MGHRA and CDR2 is YSYEKL. This CDR3 contains 17 residues. This CDR3 reads CASSPSAEAWRPYEQYF. The CDR3, as DNA: TGCGCCAGCAGCCCTTCGGCGGAGGCCTGGAGACCCTACGAGCAGTACTTC.

As for this clone: One junction end disagrees with the germline gene, perhaps due to a read error. The CDR3 region is CASSDFLLRPEKLFF. The DNA of the CDR3 is TGTGCCAGCAGCGACTTCTTATTACGTCCGGAAAAACTGTTTTTT. The V gene is TRBV6-4, the J gene TRBJ1-4; D unresolved. The CDR3 length is 15 residues. The germline CDR1 and CDR2 sequences are MRHNA and SNTAGT.